Here is one T cell receptor (beta chain) with its context. What it binds is unknown. Trimming stripped 3 bases from V and 4 bases from J, with 7 bases between. CDR3 length: 13 amino acids. CDR1 and CDR2 (germline): SGHNT, YENEEA. Here immunoSEQ multiplex PCR was the method, and the copy in TCRdb shows in-frame clones only, minus some. The profile shows 30,000 to 35,000 clones, roughly 82% of them singletons. These data originate in a study of OX40 agonist ivuxolimab in advanced cancers. Study-wide context: Dose-escalation patients suffered from hepatocellular carcinoma, melanoma, renal cell or head and neck cancer. The study, taken as a whole, reports: Relative to CD4+, CD8+ T cells held more expanded clones on average.

The sequencing used CD4+ or CD8+ T cells sorted from blood, collected in a trial of the OX40 agonist ivuxolimab. V usage is TRBV11-3 and J usage is TRBJ2-1; D gene unclear. This TCR came from an adult with an advanced solid tumor such as melanoma, head and neck, liver or kidney cancer. In nucleotides, the CDR3 is TGTGCCAGCAGCTTGTCCAGATACAATGAGCAGTTCTTC. Encoded protein: CASSLSRYNEQFF.